A selection of T cell receptor beta chains follows, all from one sample in a study of identical twins. One entry per CDR3 protein results from TCRdb running MiXCR on the 5' RACE reads. The sample shows around 490,000 distinct CDR3 sequences, around 22% of them seen only once. These data were likewise used in another study, on yellow fever vaccine responses in identical twins.

Sequences were obtained from CD4+ T cells sorted from blood. Receptor source: a woman under 30 in good health. Each CDR3 is given with its conserved first and last residue. The D gene is left open where the match is weak. Clone size is stated in some rows and not others, as once, few, many or a class when expanded.

d_gene,j_gene,v_gene,abundance,CDR3nt,CDR3aa
TRBD2,TRBJ2-1,TRBV5-1,-,TGCGCCAGCAGGGCTAGCGGAACATTAAGCTCCTACAATGAGCAGTTCTTC,CASRASGTLSSYNEQFF
TRBD2,TRBJ2-1,TRBV5-1,many,TGCGCCAGCAGCCCCGGGACTAGCGGGGGGGCCTACAATGAGCAGTTCTTC,CASSPGTSGGAYNEQFF
-,TRBJ2-4,TRBV28,-,TGTGCCAGCAGCCTCCGGGACATTCAGTACTTC,CASSLRDIQYF
-,TRBJ1-5,TRBV12-3/TRBV12-4,-,TGTGCCAGCAGTCAAGGGCATCAGCCCCAGCATTTT,CASSQGHQPQHF
TRBD2,TRBJ2-3,TRBV29-1,-,TGCAGCGTTTCCGGGAGGGTGACAGATACGCAGTATTTT,CSVSGRVTDTQYF
-,TRBJ2-1,TRBV27,-,TGTGCCAGCAGCCCCGAGTTTCGATGGGCCGACAATGAGCAGTTCTTC,CASSPEFRWADNEQFF
-,TRBJ2-3,TRBV12-3/TRBV12-4,-,TGTGCCAGCAGTTTCCCCAGGGGAGCGGGAAGTGCAGATACGCAGTATTTT,CASSFPRGAGSADTQYF
TRBD2,TRBJ2-1,TRBV5-8,few,TGTGCCAGCAGCTTGGGGACTAGCGGTCTATACGATGAGCAGTTCTTC,CASSLGTSGLYDEQFF
TRBD2,TRBJ2-7,TRBV6-2/TRBV6-3,-,TGTGCCACAGGGCCTAGCGGCCACTACGAGCAGTACTTC,CATGPSGHYEQYF
-,TRBJ2-7,TRBV3-1,-,TGTGCCAGCAGCCAAGACCGGACTACCCTATTCGGGGAGCAGTACTTC,CASSQDRTTLFGEQYF